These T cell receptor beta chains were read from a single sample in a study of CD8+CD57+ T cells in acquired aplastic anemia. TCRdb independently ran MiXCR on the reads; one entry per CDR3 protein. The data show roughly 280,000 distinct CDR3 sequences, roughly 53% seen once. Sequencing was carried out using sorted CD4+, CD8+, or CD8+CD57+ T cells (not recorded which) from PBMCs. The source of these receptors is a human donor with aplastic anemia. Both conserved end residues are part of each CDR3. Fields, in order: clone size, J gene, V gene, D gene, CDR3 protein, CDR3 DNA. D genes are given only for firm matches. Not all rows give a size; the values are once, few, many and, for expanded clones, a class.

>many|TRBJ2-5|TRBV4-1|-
CASRQQASGVQETQYF
TGCGCCAGCAGGCAACAAGCAAGTGGGGTCCAAGAGACCCAGTACTTC
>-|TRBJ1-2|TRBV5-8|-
CASSLPYGYTF
TGTGCCAGCAGCTTGCCCTATGGCTACACCTTC
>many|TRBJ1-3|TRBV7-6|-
CASTPRNGNTIYF
TGTGCCAGCACCCCGCGGAACGGAAACACCATATATTTT
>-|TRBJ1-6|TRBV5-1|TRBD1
CPSSDGWGQEDSPLHF
TGCCCCAGCAGCGACGGCTGGGGACAGGAAGATTCACCCCTCCACTTT
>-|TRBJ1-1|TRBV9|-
CASSVVGMGTEAFF
TGTGCCAGCAGCGTAGTAGGGATGGGCACTGAAGCTTTCTTT
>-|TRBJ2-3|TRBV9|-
CASSPQSERTDTQYF
TGTGCCAGCAGCCCCCAGAGCGAGCGCACAGATACGCAGTATTTT
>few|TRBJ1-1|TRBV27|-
CASSLGQGWVNTEAFF
TGTGCCAGCAGTTTGGGGCAGGGCTGGGTAAACACTGAAGCTTTCTTT
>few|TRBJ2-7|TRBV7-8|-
CASSLQGRAYEQYF
TGTGCCAGCAGCTTGCAAGGGCGCGCCTACGAGCAGTACTTC
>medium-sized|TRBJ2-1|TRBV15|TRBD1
CATRYRGTMDNEQFF
TGTGCCACCAGATACAGGGGGACAATGGACAATGAGCAGTTCTTC
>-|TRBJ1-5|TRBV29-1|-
CSVRTEHQPQHF
TGCAGCGTACGGACAGAGCATCAGCCCCAGCATTTT
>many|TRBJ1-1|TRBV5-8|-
CASSLGGSLRTEAFF
TGTGCCAGCAGCTTGGGTGGCAGTCTAAGGACTGAAGCTTTCTTT
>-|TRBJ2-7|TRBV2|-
CASSSVTNEQYF
TGTGCCAGCAGTTCCGTCACCAACGAGCAGTACTTC
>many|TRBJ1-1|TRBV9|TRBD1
CASSEFSGTGTEAFF
TGTGCCAGCAGTGAGTTTTCTGGGACAGGGACTGAAGCTTTCTTT
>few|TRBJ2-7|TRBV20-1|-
CSALAVQQYF
TGCAGTGCCCTTGCTGTACAGCAGTACTTC
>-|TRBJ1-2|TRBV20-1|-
CSVEGAWKGDYGYTF
TGCAGCGTTGAAGGGGCGTGGAAAGGTGACTATGGCTACACCTTC
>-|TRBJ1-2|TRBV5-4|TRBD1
CASSLAPLQGDGYTF
TGTGCCAGCAGCTTGGCCCCTCTACAGGGGGATGGCTACACCTTC
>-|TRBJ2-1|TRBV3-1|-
CASSQEGLAGEQFF
TGTGCCAGCAGCCAAGAAGGGCTAGCTGGTGAGCAGTTCTTC
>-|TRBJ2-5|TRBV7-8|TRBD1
CASSLLQGQGTETQYF
TGTGCCAGCAGCTTACTACAGGGGCAGGGGACAGAGACCCAGTACTTC
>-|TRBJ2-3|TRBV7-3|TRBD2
CASSSTTGTSGIGDTQYF
TGTGCCAGCAGCTCGACAACCGGGACTAGCGGGATTGGCGATACGCAGTATTTT
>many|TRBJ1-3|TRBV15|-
CATSSRQTERTIYF
TGTGCCACCAGCTCCCGACAGACGGAACGTACCATATATTTT
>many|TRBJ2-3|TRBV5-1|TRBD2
CASSTLRDYTDTQYF
TGCGCCAGCAGCACACTTAGGGACTACACAGATACGCAGTATTTT
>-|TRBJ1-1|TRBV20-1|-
CSARGLAGFSSYNEAFF
TGCAGTGCCAGGGGCCTAGCGGGGTTTAGCTCCTACAATGAAGCTTTCTTT
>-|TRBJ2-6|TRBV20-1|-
CSASLGANVLTF
TGCAGTGCTAGCCTCGGGGCCAACGTCCTGACTTTC
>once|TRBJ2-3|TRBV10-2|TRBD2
CASKRPGLGTDTQYF
TGCGCCAGCAAGAGACCGGGACTAGGAACAGATACGCAGTATTTT
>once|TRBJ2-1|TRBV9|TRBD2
CASSVATAGGPEYNEQFF
TGTGCCAGCAGCGTAGCTACCGCGGGAGGGCCGGAGTACAATGAGCAGTTCTTC
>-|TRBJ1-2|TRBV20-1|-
CSASPQGGYGYTF
TGCAGTGCTAGCCCACAGGGAGGGTATGGCTACACCTTC
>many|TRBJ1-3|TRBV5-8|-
CASSLSNAGGNTIYF
TGTGCCAGCAGCTTGAGTAACGCGGGAGGAAACACCATATATTTT
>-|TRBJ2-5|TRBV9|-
CASSAQLGETQYF
TGTGCCAGCAGCGCCCAGTTGGGAGAGACCCAGTACTTC
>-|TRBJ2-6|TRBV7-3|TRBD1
CASSPLPGQLTVGSGANVLTF
TGTGCCAGCAGCCCCCTTCCGGGACAGCTTACCGTAGGTTCTGGGGCCAACGTCCTGACTTTC
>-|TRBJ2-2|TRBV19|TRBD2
CASSMTSGTGELFF
TGTGCCAGTAGTATGACTAGCGGCACCGGGGAGCTGTTTTTT
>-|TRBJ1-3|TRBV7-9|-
CASSLSWGSSGNTIYF
TGTGCCAGCAGCTTAAGTTGGGGCAGCTCTGGAAACACCATATATTTT
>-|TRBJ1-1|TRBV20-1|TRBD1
CSARRQGWTAFF
TGCAGTGCTAGGAGACAGGGGTGGACAGCTTTCTTT
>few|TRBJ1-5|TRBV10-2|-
CASSAERPLATQHF
TGCGCCAGCAGTGCAGAGCGCCCACTAGCAACCCAGCATTTT
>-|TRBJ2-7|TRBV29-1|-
CSLGRGGYEQYF
TGCAGCTTGGGCAGGGGAGGATACGAGCAGTACTTC
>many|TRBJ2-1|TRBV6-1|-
CASSYPRESSYNEQFF
TGTGCCAGCAGTTACCCTAGGGAGAGCTCCTACAATGAGCAGTTCTTC
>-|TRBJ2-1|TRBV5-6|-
CASSVGGEYNEQFF
TGTGCCAGCAGCGTAGGAGGGGAATACAATGAGCAGTTCTTC
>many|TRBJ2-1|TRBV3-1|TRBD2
CASSQTSGRGDEQFF
TGTGCCAGCAGCCAGACTAGCGGGAGGGGAGATGAGCAGTTCTTC
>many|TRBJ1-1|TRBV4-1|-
CASSQDFPNTEAFF
TGCGCCAGCAGCCAAGACTTCCCGAACACTGAAGCTTTCTTT
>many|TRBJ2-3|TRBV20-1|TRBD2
CSARRASGGADTQYF
TGCAGTGCTAGAAGGGCTAGCGGGGGCGCAGATACGCAGTATTTT
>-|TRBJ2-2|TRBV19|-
CASSTVGWDGELFF
TGTGCCAGTAGTACCGTCGGATGGGACGGGGAGCTGTTTTTT
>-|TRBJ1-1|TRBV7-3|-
CASSPRLGTLGTEAFF
TGTGCCAGCAGCCCCCGTTTGGGGACCTTGGGAACTGAAGCTTTCTTT
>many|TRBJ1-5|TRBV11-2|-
CASSLVAGGSNQPQHF
TGTGCCAGCAGCTTAGTCGCAGGAGGGTCCAATCAGCCCCAGCATTTT
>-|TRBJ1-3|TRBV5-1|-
CASSLGQRGNTIYF
TGCGCCAGCAGCTTGGGTCAGCGGGGAAACACCATATATTTT
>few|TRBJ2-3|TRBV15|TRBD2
CATSRERLGAGGGTDTQYF
TGTGCCACCAGCAGAGAACGATTGGGAGCGGGGGGAGGCACAGATACGCAGTATTTT
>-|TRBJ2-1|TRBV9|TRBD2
CASSVGPQRGYNEQFF
TGTGCCAGCAGCGTAGGGCCCCAGCGGGGATACAATGAGCAGTTCTTC
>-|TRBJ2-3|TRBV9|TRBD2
CASGSGSGTDTQYF
TGTGCCAGCGGTAGCGGGAGCGGCACAGATACGCAGTATTTT
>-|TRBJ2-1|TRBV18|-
CASSPSIMGVVNEQFF
TGTGCCAGCTCACCGTCCATTATGGGAGTAGTCAATGAGCAGTTCTTC
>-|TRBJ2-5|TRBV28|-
CASSLLNEGETQYF
TGTGCCAGCAGTTTACTAAACGAGGGAGAGACCCAGTACTTC
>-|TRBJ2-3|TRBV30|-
CAWGFSGTDTQYF
TGTGCCTGGGGCTTTTCGGGGACAGATACGCAGTATTTT
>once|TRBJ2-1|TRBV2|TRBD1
CASRGQASNEQFF
TGTGCCAGCCGGGGACAGGCCAGCAATGAGCAGTTCTTC
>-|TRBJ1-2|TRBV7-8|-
CASSLVASGSYGYTF
TGTGCCAGCAGCTTAGTAGCTAGCGGGAGCTATGGCTACACCTTC
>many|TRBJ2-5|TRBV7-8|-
CASKEGGETQYF
TGTGCCAGCAAAGAGGGCGGAGAGACCCAGTACTTC
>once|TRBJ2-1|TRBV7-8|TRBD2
CASSFAGGIAGGQFF
TGTGCCAGCAGCTTCGCGGGCGGTATAGCGGGGGGGCAGTTCTTC
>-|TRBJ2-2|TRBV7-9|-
CASSLARGGRGELFF
TGTGCCAGCAGCTTAGCGAGGGGGGGACGAGGGGAGCTGTTTTTT
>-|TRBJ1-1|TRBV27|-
CASSLVVGRGNTEAFF
TGTGCCAGCAGTTTAGTTGTCGGACGAGGGAACACTGAAGCTTTCTTT
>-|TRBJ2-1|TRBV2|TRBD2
CASSERTSGTYNEQFF
TGTGCCAGCAGTGAGAGGACTAGCGGTACCTACAATGAGCAGTTCTTC